These 27 T cell receptor beta chains share one sample of origin, sequenced in a study of beta chain features in type 1 diabetes (dated by TCRdb to between 2018 and 2020). The antigens these receptors bind are not known. Overall study outcomes, separate from this receptor: A moderate but significant shortening of TCRB CDR3 length was observed in type 1 diabetes patients in all four CD4+ subsets.

Libraries were prepared through the immunoSEQ multiplex PCR assay. The High Capacity cDNA Reverse Transcription Kit was used to reverse transcribe all of the isolated RNA, meaning that expressed TCRB transcripts were what got sequenced. TCRdb limited this immuneACCESS table to in-frame rearrangements with V and J called. A share of clones is missing; checked studies link under half to unresolved V genes, and the rest is unexplained. The sample yields over 150,000 clones; under 13% were counted once. Clones ranked in the top ten supply under 0.55% of the sample. Material: central memory CD4+ T cells from blood. These receptor sequences come from a man aged 25-40 years with type 1 diabetes.

V gene TRBV5-1 combines with J gene TRBJ2-1; D gene unclear. CDR1 and CDR2 (germline): SGHRS, YFSETQ. The CDR3 sequence is 15 residues long. V was cut by 0 bases and J by 12 bases, with 19 bases left in between. As DNA, the CDR3 is TGCGCCAGCAGCTTGGGGTTGAGACAAGGCAGTGGGCAGTTCTTC. Translation gives CASSLGLRQGSGQFF. Full variable domain (missing parts from reference TRBV5-1 and TRBJ2-1): KAGVTQTPRYLIKTRGQQVTLSCSPISGHRSVSWYQQTPGQGLQFLFEYFSETQRNKGNFPGRFSGRQFSNSRSEMNVSTLELGDSALYLCASSLGLRQGSGQFFGPGTRLTVL.

The chain has TRBV13 and TRBJ2-1, with D possibly being TRBD1 (6 bases). This CDR3 is built from 15 residues. V was trimmed by 2 bases and J by 8 bases, leaving 16 bases between them. The germline V gene encodes CDR1 PRHDT and CDR2 FYEKMQ (reference sequence). This CDR3 reads CASSLRGTPLDEQFF. The DNA for the CDR3 is TGTGCCAGCAGCTTAAGGGGGACCCCACTCGATGAGCAGTTCTTC.

This clone was seen a few times. The V and J genes are TRBV4-3 and TRBJ1-1; possibly TRBD1 for D (6 bases). The CDR3 consists of 15 residues. CDR1 is LGHNA and CDR2 is YSLEER in the germline V gene. V was clipped by 0 bases and J by 3 bases, with 11 bases between them. The CDR3 DNA sequence: TGCGCCAGCAGCCAAGATAAGGGGGAAGACACTGAAGCTTTCTTT. Its protein is CASSQDKGEDTEAFF.

The V gene is TRBV18, the J gene TRBJ2-2; the D is unclear. The CDR3 runs to 16 residues. With 4 bases removed from V and 7 bases from J, the gap between germline ends came to 19 bases. From germline, CDR1 is KGHSH and CDR2 LQKENI. Here the CDR3 reads CASSLSQQAFGGELFF. CDR3 sequence (DNA): TGTGCCAGCTCACTTTCTCAGCAGGCGTTCGGCGGGGAGCTGTTTTTT.

The chain carries TRBV7-2 and TRBJ2-3; 11 nucleotides agree with TRBD2. Unmatched junction bases numbered 4, after V lost 5 bases and J lost 6 bases. Germline-derived CDR1 and CDR2 are SGHTA and FQGNSA. The CDR3 loop spans 14 amino acids. The DNA for the CDR3 is TGTGCCAGCAGCCCAGGGACTAGCGGTGATACGCAGTATTTT. It encodes CASSPGTSGDTQYF.

The chain carries TRBV2 and TRBJ1-2; maybe TRBD1 (6 bases). CDR1 and CDR2 (germline): SNHLY, FYNNEI. V lost 6 bases and J 2 bases, leaving 13 bases between the germline ends. The CDR3 consists of 14 residues. CDR3 protein: CASSSGTSNYGYTF. The CDR3 nucleotides are TGTGCCAGCAGCTCCGGGACAAGCAACTATGGCTACACCTTC.

This chain uses TRBV4-3 with TRBJ1-5, with D maybe TRBD1 (6 bases). The V gene's germline CDR1 is LGHNA and CDR2 YSLEER. The V gene lost 1 base and the J gene lost 3 bases, with 16 bases spanning the gap. This CDR3 spans 17 amino acids. For the CDR3, the DNA is TGCGCCAGCAGCCAAGGGAAGGCAGGGGATTACAATCAGCCCCAGCATTTT. The encoded protein is CASSQGKAGDYNQPQHF.

The chain has TRBV6-1 and TRBJ2-5; 7 nucleotides agree with TRBD2. From germline, CDR1 is MNHNS and CDR2 SASEGT. The CDR3 length is 12 residues. V lost 7 bases and J lost 5; bases outside the gene matches: 4. This chain's CDR3 is CASKGRGETQYF. The CDR3 DNA is TGTGCCAGCAAGGGGAGGGGCGAGACCCAGTACTTC.

CDR3 loop: CASSPGQGASYEQYF. As DNA, the CDR3 is TGCGCCAGCAGCCCGGGACAGGGGGCCTCCTACGAGCAGTACTTC. V is TRBV5-1 and J is TRBJ2-7; the match to TRBD1 covers 12 bases. Germline CDR1 is SGHRS and CDR2 is YFSETQ. There are 15 residues in the CDR3. Trimming at V came to 4 bases and at J to 0 bases, leaving 2 bases not matched to a gene.

This chain uses TRBV28 with TRBJ1-2, with D hard to call. Trimming shortened V by 6 bases and J by 3 bases, and 17 bases separated the two germline ends. There are 15 residues in the CDR3. Germline CDR1 and CDR2: MDHEN and SYDVKM. CDR3 amino acids: CASRPPGPLHYGYTF. As DNA, the CDR3 is TGTGCCAGCAGACCCCCAGGCCCTCTCCACTATGGCTACACCTTC.

The CDR3 loop is CASSGERGSYNEQFF. The DNA of the CDR3 is TGTGCCAGCAGTGGGGAGCGGGGCTCCTACAATGAGCAGTTCTTC. The chain links TRBV2 to TRBJ2-1; 7 bases fit TRBD2. The J segment lost 0 bases and the V segment lost 4 bases, leaving 3 bases of the junction unmatched. This CDR3 has 15 residues. Germline values: CDR1 SNHLY, CDR2 FYNNEI.

The table lists this clone with a few counts. The V call is TRBV5-1, the J call TRBJ1-1; D unclear. Germline CDR1 and CDR2: SGHRS and YFSETQ. V lost 4 bases, J lost 3 bases, and 16 bases lay in between. This CDR3 contains 15 residues. The CDR3 spells CASSPSPPADTEAFF. The CDR3 DNA follows: TGCGCCAGCAGCCCCAGCCCTCCTGCGGACACTGAAGCTTTCTTT.

The V and J genes are TRBV5-4 and TRBJ2-2, with D perhaps matching TRBD1 (7 bases). Germline CDR1 and CDR2: SGHNT and YYREEE (reference sequence). CDR3 length equals 16 residues. Trimming removed 3 bases from V and 4 bases from J, with 16 bases in between. In DNA, the CDR3 is TGTGCCAGCAGCTCCGGCGGCCAGGGGGGCACCGGGGAGCTGTTTTTT. This sequence encodes CASSSGGQGGTGELFF.

Written as DNA, the CDR3 is TGTGCCAGCAGCGTACAGGGTCTCCCTTACGAGCAGTACTTC. It codes for CASSVQGLPYEQYF. The chain employs TRBV9 and TRBJ2-7, with D possibly TRBD1 on 5 matching bases. Per germline, CDR1 SGDLS and CDR2 YYNGEE. The CDR3 has 14 amino acids. Trimming removed 1 base at V and 4 bases at J, with 12 bases between. The full variable domain, its missing parts supplied by reference TRBV9 and TRBJ2-7, is DSGVTQTPKHLITATGQRVTLRCSPRSGDLSVYWYQQSLDQGLQFLIQYYNGEERAKGNILERFSAQQFPDLHSELNLSSLELGDSALYFCASSVQGLPYEQYFGPGTRLTVT.

This sequence joins TRBV11-2 and TRBJ2-1; 12 nucleotides align to TRBD2. Unmatched junction bases numbered 8, after V lost 5 bases and J lost 9 bases. This CDR3 region has 15 residues. Per germline, CDR1 SGHAT and CDR2 FQNNGV. CDR3: CASSVQLAGGLEQFF. The CDR3, as DNA: TGTGCCAGCAGCGTACAGCTAGCGGGAGGGCTTGAGCAGTTCTTC.

In this sample, this clone turned up a few times. The V call is TRBV5-1, the J call TRBJ2-5; D gene ambiguous. V was pared by 5 bases and J by 2 bases, with 10 bases between. CDR1 is SGHRS, CDR2 YFSETQ, per germline. The CDR3 runs 13 residues. This CDR3 is CASSSPQQETQYF. The CDR3 DNA reads TGCGCCAGCAGTAGTCCCCAACAAGAGACCCAGTACTTC.

The chain recombines TRBV7-9 with TRBJ1-2, with D unresolved. The CDR3 sequence is 14 residues long. Germline V lookup: CDR1 SEHNR, CDR2 FQNEAQ (reference sequence). With 2 bases removed from V and 3 bases from J, the gap between germline ends came to 10 bases. CDR3 DNA: TGTGCCAGCAGCTTATTTGCCGGGGACTATGGCTACACCTTC. Translation: CASSLFAGDYGYTF.

The gene calls are TRBV7-3 and TRBJ2-5; D is uncertain. Germline assignment: CDR1 SGHTA and CDR2 FQGTGA. The CDR3 is 14 residues long. Between the trimmed V and J ends, which lost 1 base and 2 bases, there was a span of 8 bases. The CDR3 nucleotides are TGTGCCAGCAGCTTAAATTCCGGTCAAGAGACCCAGTACTTC. It yields the protein CASSLNSGQETQYF. The full variable domain, completed using reference TRBV7-3 and TRBJ2-5, is GAGVSQTPSNKVTEKGKYVELRCDPISGHTALYWYRQSLGQGPEFLIYFQGTGAADDSGLPNDRFFAVRPEGSVSTLKIQRTERGDSAVYLCASSLNSGQETQYFGPGTRLLVL.

The chain is built from TRBV18 and TRBJ1-4, with 9 positions matching TRBD1. The CDR3 loop spans 18 amino acids. Trimming at V came to 3 bases and at J to 0 bases, leaving 8 bases not matched to a gene. CDR1 is KGHSH, CDR2 LQKENI, per germline. In DNA, the CDR3 is TGTGCCAGCTCACCTAAAAGACAGGGGGGAACAACTAATGAAAAACTGTTTTTT. Translation gives CASSPKRQGGTTNEKLFF.

This clone was found a few times. The rearrangement links TRBV2 to TRBJ2-7; perhaps TRBD2 as D (6 bases). The V gene's germline CDR1 is SNHLY and CDR2 FYNNEI. There are 13 residues in the CDR3. V was clipped by 5 bases and J by 2 bases, with 10 bases between them. CDR3 amino acids: CASSRTTAYEQYF. CDR3 DNA: TGTGCCAGCAGTAGGACTACCGCCTACGAGCAGTACTTC.

This clone was counted a few times. V and J are TRBV28 and TRBJ2-3; TRBD1 matches 8 bases. The CDR3 has 16 amino acids. V shed 8 bases and J 5 bases; nucleotides not matched to a gene: 15. Per the germline V gene, CDR1 is MDHEN and CDR2 is SYDVKM. As DNA, the CDR3 is TGTGCCAGCTCTAGTAACTCAGACAGGGGAATAGATACGCAGTATTTT. Translating gives CASSSNSDRGIDTQYF.

This clone occurred a few times. This chain uses TRBV29-1 with TRBJ2-4, with D maybe TRBD1 (5 bases). This CDR3 has 18 amino acids. The germline CDR1 and CDR2 sequences are SQVTM and ANQGSEA. V lost 0 bases and J lost 0, with 18 bases in between. DNA of the CDR3: TGCAGCGTTGAAGATGGGGCCCCGGGCGGTCTAGCCAAAAACATTCAGTACTTC. It yields the protein CSVEDGAPGGLAKNIQYF.

The chain has TRBV18 and TRBJ2-1; D is uncertain. CDR3 length: 13 residues. Germline V gene data show CDR1 as KGHSH and CDR2 as LQKENI. Trimming removed 2 bases at V and 4 bases at J, with 6 bases between. CDR3 in DNA: TGTGCCAGCTCACCAGTAGAGTACAATGAGCAGTTCTTC. Translation gives CASSPVEYNEQFF.

Only a few counts were recorded for this clone. In DNA, the CDR3 is TGTGCCAGCAGCTTAGCGAGAGGCGGGGAGCTGTTTTTT. The encoded protein is CASSLARGGELFF. The chain links TRBV7-2 to TRBJ2-2; no firm D call. The CDR3 has 13 amino acids. Germline V gives CDR1 SGHTA, CDR2 FQGNSA. The ends were cut back, 0 bases at V and 7 bases at J, with 6 bases in the middle.

The gene calls are TRBV9 and TRBJ2-7, with TRBD2 matching over 8 bases. V trimming: 4 bases; J trimming: 0 bases; junction bases outside the gene matches: 18. CDR3 length: 19 residues. Germline lookup yields CDR1 SGDLS and CDR2 YYNGEE. As DNA, the CDR3 is TGTGCCAGCAGCCCCATGCCAGCGGGAGTCTCCCACCCCTCCTACGAGCAGTACTTC. Amino acids: CASSPMPAGVSHPSYEQYF.

V gene TRBV6-5 combines with J gene TRBJ2-7; D possibly corresponds to TRBD2 (6 bases). This CDR3 has 15 residues. CDR1 is MNHEY, CDR2 SVGAGI, per germline. V was shortened by 3 bases and J by 1 base, with 13 bases between the two germline ends. The CDR3 nucleotides are TGTGCCAGCAGTTATGGAGGGTTCGGGTCCTACGAGCAGTACTTC. This encodes CASSYGGFGSYEQYF.

The rearrangement uses TRBV27 and TRBJ2-7; 11 positions agree with TRBD2. This CDR3 region has 14 residues. The germline V gene has CDR1 MNHEY and CDR2 SMNVEV (reference sequence). V was clipped by 5 bases and J by 4 bases; unmatched bases: 4. The CDR3 is CASSRTSGQYEQYF. The CDR3 DNA sequence: TGTGCCAGCAGTCGGACTAGCGGGCAGTACGAGCAGTACTTC.